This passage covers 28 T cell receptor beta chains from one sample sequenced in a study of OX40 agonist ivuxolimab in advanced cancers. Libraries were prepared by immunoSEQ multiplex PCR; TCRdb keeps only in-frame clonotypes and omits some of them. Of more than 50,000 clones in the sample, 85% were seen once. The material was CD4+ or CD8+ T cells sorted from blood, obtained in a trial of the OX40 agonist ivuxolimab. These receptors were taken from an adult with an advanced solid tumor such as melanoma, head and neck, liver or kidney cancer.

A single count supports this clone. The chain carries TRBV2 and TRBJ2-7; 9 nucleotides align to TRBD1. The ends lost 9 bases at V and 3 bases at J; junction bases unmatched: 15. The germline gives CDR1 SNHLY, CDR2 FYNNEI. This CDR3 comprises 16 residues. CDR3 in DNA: TGTGCCAGTTCCGGGACAGGGTTCACCTTGGGCTACGAGCAGTACTTC. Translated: CASSGTGFTLGYEQYF.

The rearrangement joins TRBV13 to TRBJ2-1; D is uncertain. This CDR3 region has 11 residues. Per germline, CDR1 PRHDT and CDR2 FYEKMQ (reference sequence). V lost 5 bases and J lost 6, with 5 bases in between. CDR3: CASSASNEQFF. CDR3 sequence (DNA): TGTGCCAGCAGCGCCAGCAATGAGCAGTTCTTC.

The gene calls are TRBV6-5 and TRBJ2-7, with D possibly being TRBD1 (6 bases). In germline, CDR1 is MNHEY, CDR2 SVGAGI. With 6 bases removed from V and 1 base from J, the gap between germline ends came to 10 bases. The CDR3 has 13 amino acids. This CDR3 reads CASRQGFSYEQYF. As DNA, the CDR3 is TGTGCCAGCAGGCAGGGGTTTTCCTACGAGCAGTACTTC.

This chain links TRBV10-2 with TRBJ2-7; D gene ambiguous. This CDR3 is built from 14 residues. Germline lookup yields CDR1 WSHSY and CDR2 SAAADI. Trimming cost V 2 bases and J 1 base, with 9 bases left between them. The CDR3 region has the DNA TGCGCCAGCAGTGAGGGCTCTCCATCCTACGAGCAGTACTTC. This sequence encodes CASSEGSPSYEQYF.

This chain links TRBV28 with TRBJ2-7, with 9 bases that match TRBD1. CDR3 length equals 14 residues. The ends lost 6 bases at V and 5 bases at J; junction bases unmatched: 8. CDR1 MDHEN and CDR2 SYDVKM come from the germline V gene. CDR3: CASSGGQGSHEQYF. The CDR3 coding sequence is TGTGCCAGCAGCGGTGGACAGGGGAGCCACGAGCAGTACTTC.

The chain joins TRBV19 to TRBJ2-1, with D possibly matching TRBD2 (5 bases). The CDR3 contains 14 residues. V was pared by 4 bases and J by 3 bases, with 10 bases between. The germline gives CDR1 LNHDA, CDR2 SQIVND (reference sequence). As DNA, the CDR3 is TGTGCCAGTAGTACCGGGATCAACTACAATGAGCAGTTCTTC. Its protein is CASSTGINYNEQFF.

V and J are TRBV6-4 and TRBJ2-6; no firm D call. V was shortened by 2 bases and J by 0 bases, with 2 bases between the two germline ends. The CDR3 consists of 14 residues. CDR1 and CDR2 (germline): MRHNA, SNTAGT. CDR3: CASSDDSGANVLTF. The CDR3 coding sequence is TGTGCCAGCAGTGACGACTCTGGGGCCAACGTCCTGACTTTC.

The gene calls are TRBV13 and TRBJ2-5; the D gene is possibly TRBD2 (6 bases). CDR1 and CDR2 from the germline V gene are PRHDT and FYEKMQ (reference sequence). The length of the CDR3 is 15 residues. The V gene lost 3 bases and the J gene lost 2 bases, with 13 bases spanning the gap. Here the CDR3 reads CASSFRGGGQETQYF. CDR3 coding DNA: TGTGCCAGCAGCTTTCGGGGAGGTGGGCAAGAGACCCAGTACTTC. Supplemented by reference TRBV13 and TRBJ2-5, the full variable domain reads AAGVIQSPRHLIKEKRETATLKCYPIPRHDTVYWYQQGPGQDPQFLISFYEKMQSDKGSIPDRFSAQQFSDYHSELNMSSLELGDSALYFCASSFRGGGQETQYFGPGTRLLVL.

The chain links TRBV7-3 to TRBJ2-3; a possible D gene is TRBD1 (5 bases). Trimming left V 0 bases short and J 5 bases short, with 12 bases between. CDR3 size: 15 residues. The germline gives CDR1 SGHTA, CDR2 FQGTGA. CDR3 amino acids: CASSLTGREEDTQYF. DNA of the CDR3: TGTGCCAGCAGCTTAACAGGCAGGGAAGAAGATACGCAGTATTTT.

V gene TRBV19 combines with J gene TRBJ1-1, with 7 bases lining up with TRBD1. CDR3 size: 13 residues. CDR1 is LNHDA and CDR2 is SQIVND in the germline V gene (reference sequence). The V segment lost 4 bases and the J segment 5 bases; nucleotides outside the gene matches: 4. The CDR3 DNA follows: TGTGCCAGTAGTAAGGACAGGCTAACTGAAGCTTTCTTT. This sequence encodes CASSKDRLTEAFF.

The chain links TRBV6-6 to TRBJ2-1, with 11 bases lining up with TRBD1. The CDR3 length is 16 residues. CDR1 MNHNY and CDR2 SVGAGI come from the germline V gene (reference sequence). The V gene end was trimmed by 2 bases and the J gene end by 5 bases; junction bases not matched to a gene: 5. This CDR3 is CASSYNPGQGDNEQFF. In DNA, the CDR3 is TGTGCCAGCAGTTACAACCCGGGACAGGGGGACAATGAGCAGTTCTTC.

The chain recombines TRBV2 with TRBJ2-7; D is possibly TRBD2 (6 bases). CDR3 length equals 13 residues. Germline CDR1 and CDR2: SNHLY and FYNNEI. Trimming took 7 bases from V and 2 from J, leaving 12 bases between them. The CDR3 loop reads CASTPGETYEQYF. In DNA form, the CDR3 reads TGTGCCAGCACGCCGGGAGAAACCTACGAGCAGTACTTC. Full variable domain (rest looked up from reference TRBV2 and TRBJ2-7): EPEVTQTPSHQVTQMGQEVILRCVPISNHLYFYWYRQILGQKVEFLVSFYNNEISEKSEIFDDQFSVERPDGSNFTLKIRSTKLEDSAMYFCASTPGETYEQYFGPGTRLTVT.

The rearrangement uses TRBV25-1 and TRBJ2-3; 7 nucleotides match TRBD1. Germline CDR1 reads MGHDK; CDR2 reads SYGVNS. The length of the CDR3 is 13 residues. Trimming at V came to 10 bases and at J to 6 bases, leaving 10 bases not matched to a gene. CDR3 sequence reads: CANRGGLGDTQYF. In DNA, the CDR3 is TGTGCCAACCGAGGGGGCCTCGGGGATACGCAGTATTTT.

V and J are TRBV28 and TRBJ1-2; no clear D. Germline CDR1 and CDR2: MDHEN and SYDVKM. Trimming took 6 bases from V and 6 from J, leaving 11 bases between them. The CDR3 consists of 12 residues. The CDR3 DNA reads TGTGCCAGCAGAACCCAGCCCCATGGCTACACCTTC. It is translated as CASRTQPHGYTF.

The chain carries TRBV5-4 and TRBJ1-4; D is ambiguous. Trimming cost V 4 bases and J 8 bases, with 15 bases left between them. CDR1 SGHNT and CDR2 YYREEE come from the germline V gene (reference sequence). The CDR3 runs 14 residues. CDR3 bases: TGTGCCAGCAGCCGGGAGGGCTTCAAAGAAAAACTGTTTTTT. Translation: CASSREGFKEKLFF. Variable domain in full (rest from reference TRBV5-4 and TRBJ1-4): ETGVTQSPTHLIKTRGQQVTLRCSSQSGHNTVSWYQQALGQGPQFIFQYYREEENGRGNFPPRFSGLQFPNYSSELNVNALELDDSALYLCASSREGFKEKLFFGSGTQLSVL.

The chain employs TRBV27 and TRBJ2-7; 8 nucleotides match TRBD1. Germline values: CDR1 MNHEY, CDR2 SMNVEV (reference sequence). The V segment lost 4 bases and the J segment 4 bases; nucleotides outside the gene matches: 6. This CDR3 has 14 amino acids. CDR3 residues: CASSSGTGGYEQYF. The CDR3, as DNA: TGTGCCAGCAGTTCAGGGACAGGAGGATACGAGCAGTACTTC.

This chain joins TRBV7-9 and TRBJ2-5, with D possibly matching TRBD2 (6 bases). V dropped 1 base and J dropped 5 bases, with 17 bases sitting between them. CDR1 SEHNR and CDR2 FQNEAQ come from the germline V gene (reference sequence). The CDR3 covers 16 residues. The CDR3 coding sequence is TGTGCCAGCAGCTTAGTCGGGGGTTATCTAGAGGAGACCCAGTACTTC. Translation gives CASSLVGGYLEETQYF.

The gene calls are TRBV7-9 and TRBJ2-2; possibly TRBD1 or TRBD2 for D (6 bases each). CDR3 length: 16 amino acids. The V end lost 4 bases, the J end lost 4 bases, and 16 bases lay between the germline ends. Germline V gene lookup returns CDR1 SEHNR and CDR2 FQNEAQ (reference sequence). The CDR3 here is CASSSPRGTSTGELFF. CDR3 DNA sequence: TGTGCCAGCAGCTCGCCAAGGGGGACTTCCACCGGGGAGCTGTTTTTT.

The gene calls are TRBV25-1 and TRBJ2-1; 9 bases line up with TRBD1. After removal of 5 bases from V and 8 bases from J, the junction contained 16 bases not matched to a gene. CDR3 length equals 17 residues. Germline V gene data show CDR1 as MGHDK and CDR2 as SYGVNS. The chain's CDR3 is CASSNPVDRGGGDEQFF. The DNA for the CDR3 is TGTGCCAGCAGTAACCCAGTGGACAGGGGTGGGGGAGATGAGCAGTTCTTC.

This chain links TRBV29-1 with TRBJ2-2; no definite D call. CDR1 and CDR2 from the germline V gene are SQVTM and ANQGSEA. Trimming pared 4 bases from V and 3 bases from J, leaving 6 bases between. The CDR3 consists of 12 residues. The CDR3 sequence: CSVVPDTGELFF. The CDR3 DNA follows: TGCAGCGTTGTTCCGGACACCGGGGAGCTGTTTTTT.

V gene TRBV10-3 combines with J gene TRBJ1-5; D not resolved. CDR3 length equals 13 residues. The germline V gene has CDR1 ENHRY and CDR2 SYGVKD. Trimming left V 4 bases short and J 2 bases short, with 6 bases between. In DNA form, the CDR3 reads TGTGCCATCAGTGGAGCAGGCAATCAGCCCCAGCATTTT. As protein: CAISGAGNQPQHF.

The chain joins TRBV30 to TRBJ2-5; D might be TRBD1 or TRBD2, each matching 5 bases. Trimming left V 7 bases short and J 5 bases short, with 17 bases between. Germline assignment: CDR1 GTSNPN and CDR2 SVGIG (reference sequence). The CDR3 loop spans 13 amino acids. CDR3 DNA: TGTGCCTACGGAATGGGACCCGGCGAGACCCAGTACTTC. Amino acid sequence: CAYGMGPGETQYF. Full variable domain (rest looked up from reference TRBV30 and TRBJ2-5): SQTIHQWPATLVQPVGSPLSLECTVEGTSNPNLYWYRQAAGRGLQLLFYSVGIGQISSEVPQNLSASRPQDRQFILSSKKLLLSDSGFYLCAYGMGPGETQYFGPGTRLLVL.

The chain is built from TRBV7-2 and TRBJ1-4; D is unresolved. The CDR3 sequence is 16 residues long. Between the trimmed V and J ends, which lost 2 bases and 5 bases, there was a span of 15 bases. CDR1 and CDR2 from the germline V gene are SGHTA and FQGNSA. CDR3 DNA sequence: TGTGCCAGCAGCTTATCATCAAGGGCATCAAATGAAAAACTGTTTTTT. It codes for CASSLSSRASNEKLFF. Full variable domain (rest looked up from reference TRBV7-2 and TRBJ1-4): GAGVSQSPSNKVTEKGKDVELRCDPISGHTALYWYRQSLGQGLEFLIYFQGNSAPDKSGLPSDRFSAERTGGSVSTLTIQRTQQEDSAVYLCASSLSSRASNEKLFFGSGTQLSVL.

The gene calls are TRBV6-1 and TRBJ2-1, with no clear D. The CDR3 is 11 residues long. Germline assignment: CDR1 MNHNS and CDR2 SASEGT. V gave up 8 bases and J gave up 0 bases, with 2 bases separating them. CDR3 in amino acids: CASGSYNEQFF. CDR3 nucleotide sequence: TGTGCCAGCGGCTCCTACAATGAGCAGTTCTTC.

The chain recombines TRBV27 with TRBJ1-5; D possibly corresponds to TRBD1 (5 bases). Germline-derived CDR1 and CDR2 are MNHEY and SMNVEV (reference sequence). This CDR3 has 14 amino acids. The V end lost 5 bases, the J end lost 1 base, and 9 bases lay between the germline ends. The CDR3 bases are TGTGCCAGCAGTCTATGGGACAGCAATCAGCCCCAGCATTTT. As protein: CASSLWDSNQPQHF.

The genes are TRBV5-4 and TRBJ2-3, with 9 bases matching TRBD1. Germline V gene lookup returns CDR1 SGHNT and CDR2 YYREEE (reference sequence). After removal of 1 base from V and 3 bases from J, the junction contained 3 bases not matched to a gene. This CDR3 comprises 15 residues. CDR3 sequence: CASSLTGGSTDTQYF. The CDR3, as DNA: TGTGCCAGCAGCTTGACAGGGGGCTCGACAGATACGCAGTATTTT.

The CDR3 protein is CAWSVGGGEQFF. The CDR3 coding sequence is TGTGCCTGGAGTGTTGGGGGCGGGGAGCAGTTCTTC. This chain links TRBV30 with TRBJ2-1; D is possibly TRBD1 (6 bases). The V end lost 0 bases, the J end lost 10 bases, and 10 bases lay between the germline ends. The CDR3 contains 12 residues. Germline assignment: CDR1 GTSNPN and CDR2 SVGIG (reference sequence).

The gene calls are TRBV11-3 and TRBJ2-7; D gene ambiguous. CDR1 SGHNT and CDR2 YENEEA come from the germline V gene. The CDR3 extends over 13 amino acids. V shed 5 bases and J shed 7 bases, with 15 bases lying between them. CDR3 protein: CASSPPDVEEQYF. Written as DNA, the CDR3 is TGTGCCAGCAGCCCCCCAGACGTTGAGGAGCAGTACTTC.